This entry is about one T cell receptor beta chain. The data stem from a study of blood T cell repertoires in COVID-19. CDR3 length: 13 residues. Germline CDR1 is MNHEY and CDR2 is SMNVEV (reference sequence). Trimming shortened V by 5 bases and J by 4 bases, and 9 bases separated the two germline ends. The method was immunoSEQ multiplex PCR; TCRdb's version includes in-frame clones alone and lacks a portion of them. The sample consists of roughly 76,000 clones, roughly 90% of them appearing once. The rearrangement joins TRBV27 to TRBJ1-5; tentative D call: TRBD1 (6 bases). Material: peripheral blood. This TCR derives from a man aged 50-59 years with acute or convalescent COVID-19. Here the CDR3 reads CASSLDRNQPQHF. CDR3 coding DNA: TGTGCCAGCAGTCTGGACAGAAATCAGCCCCAGCATTTT.